The 20 T cell receptor beta chains presented below share a single source sample, sequenced in a study of blood T cells in healthy people across ages. Primed by a sample-barcoded 5' primer and a J-beta primer mix, a second PCR proceeded for 7 to 11 cycles. TCRdb itself ran the 5' RACE reads through MiXCR, one entry per CDR3 protein. This sample yields approximately 830,000 distinct CDR3 sequences, of which 60% to 80% are seen a single time; 28% belongs to the top ten. The specimen sequenced was blood. The source is a man younger than 40 in good health.

As concerns this clonotype: Germline is not matched at one junction end, which may reflect a read error. V gene TRBV5-1 combines with J gene TRBJ1-4; D not resolved. CDR1 is SGHRS, CDR2 YFSETQ, per germline. The CDR3 has 15 residues. The CDR3 here is CASSLVAGNNERLFF. In nucleotides, the CDR3 is TGCGCCAGCAGCTTGGTCGCGGGGAATAATGAAAGACTGTTTTTT.

The J gene is TRBJ1-1, the V gene TRBV7-9, with 7 bases identical to TRBD1. Losses at the gene ends were 4 bases for V and 8 bases for J; bases not matched to a gene: 4. This CDR3 contains 12 residues. Per germline, CDR1 SEHNR and CDR2 FQNEAQ (reference sequence). CDR3: CASSSQDREAFF. CDR3 nucleotide sequence: TGTGCCAGCAGCTCCCAGGACAGGGAAGCTTTCTTT.

This rearrangement joins TRBV6-2 or TRBV6-3 to TRBJ2-4; tentative D call: TRBD2 (6 bases). The CDR3 consists of 14 residues. The V end lost 7 bases, the J end lost 4 bases, and 14 bases lay between the germline ends. Germline-derived CDR1 and CDR2 are MNHEY and SVGEGT. The chain's CDR3 is CASNLGGLKNIQYF. CDR3 nucleotide sequence: TGTGCCAGCAACCTGGGAGGTTTAAAAAACATTCAGTACTTC.

The V call is TRBV6-5, the J call TRBJ2-5, with D unclear. Germline lookup yields CDR1 MNHEY and CDR2 SVGAGI. V lost 8 bases and J lost 2, with 12 bases in between. This CDR3 contains 13 residues. This CDR3 reads CASFGSGQETQYF. Here the CDR3 DNA reads TGTGCCAGCTTCGGCTCCGGACAAGAGACCCAGTACTTC.

This clonotype was seen at least ten times. V gene TRBV20-1 combines with J gene TRBJ2-7; 7 bases match TRBD1. Trimming removed 3 bases from V and 0 bases from J; junction bases left unmatched: 8. The CDR3 is 15 amino acids. Germline V gene lookup returns CDR1 DFQATT and CDR2 SNEGSKA (reference sequence). The CDR3 region is CSASPGGQASYEQYF. The CDR3 region has the DNA TGCAGTGCTAGCCCCGGAGGACAGGCCTCCTACGAGCAGTACTTC.

This clonotype has just one count. This chain connects TRBV4-2 to TRBJ2-4; no firm D call. The end of the DNA aligns better with TRBJ2-5, so the J call may be wrong. Germline-derived CDR1 and CDR2 are LGHNA and YNFKEQ. The CDR3 contains 13 residues. The CDR3 reads CASSQNNWETQYF. The CDR3, as DNA: TGTGCCAGCAGCCAAAACAACTGGGAGACCCAGTACTTC.

V and J are TRBV11-1 and TRBJ2-5, with 15 bases lining up with TRBD2. Germline V gene data show CDR1 as SGHAT and CDR2 as FQDESV (reference sequence). After removal of 4 bases from V and 11 bases from J, the junction contained 11 bases not matched to a gene. There are 16 residues in the CDR3. DNA for the CDR3: TGTGCCAGCAGCTCCGGGACTAGCGGGGGGTGGGGTGAGCAGTACTTC. Its protein is CASSSGTSGGWGEQYF.

The J gene is TRBJ1-4, the V gene TRBV4-3; D ambiguous. This CDR3 comprises 14 residues. V lost 1 base to trimming and J lost 8 bases, with 11 bases between them. From germline, CDR1 is LGHNA and CDR2 YSLEER. The CDR3 here is CASSQGQSGEKLFF. In nucleotides, the CDR3 is TGCGCCAGCAGCCAAGGGCAGTCCGGAGAAAAACTGTTTTTT.

This chain joins TRBV24-1 and TRBJ2-4; TRBD1 agrees at 8 bases. Gene TRBJ2-7 matches the end of the DNA better, so the J call may be wrong. Germline-derived CDR1 and CDR2 are KGHDR and SFDVKD. The CDR3 loop spans 16 amino acids. The CDR3 loop reads CATSAAVGQGAYEQYF. The DNA of the CDR3 is TGTGCCACCAGTGCCGCGGTAGGGCAGGGGGCTTACGAGCAGTACTTC.

In this sample, this clonotype turned up once. At one of its ends the junction is not consistent with the germline gene, which may arise from a read error. The CDR3 DNA reads TGCGCCAGCAGCCAAGATCCTGGGGACACTACTACCTCTAGGGCCAACGTCCTGACTTTC. This gives the protein CASSQDPGDTTTSRANVLTF. The chain joins TRBV4-3 to TRBJ2-6; weak D call: TRBD1 (6 bases). The CDR3 is 20 residues long. Per the germline V gene, CDR1 is LGHNA and CDR2 is YSLEER.

The chain is built from TRBV12-3 or TRBV12-4 and TRBJ1-5, with 9 bases lining up with TRBD1. Trimming cost V 0 bases and J 2 bases; bases outside gene matches: 2. The CDR3 covers 16 residues. CDR3 DNA: TGTGCCAGCAGTTTAGCTAGGACAGGGGGCAATCAGCCCCAGCATTTT. Translation: CASSLARTGGNQPQHF.

This chain links TRBV5-1 with TRBJ2-2, with D uncertain. CDR1 and CDR2 (germline): SGHRS, YFSETQ. V lost 1 base and J lost 0, with 10 bases in between. There are 16 residues in the CDR3. Written as DNA, the CDR3 is TGCGCCAGCAGCTTGAATCCCAATTCGAACACCGGGGAGCTGTTTTTT. It yields the protein CASSLNPNSNTGELFF.

This clonotype was counted between two and nine times. V is TRBV5-1 and J is TRBJ2-7; either TRBD1 or TRBD2 may fit D (5 bases each). V lost 7 bases and J lost 2, with 7 bases in between. Germline loops: CDR1 SGHRS, CDR2 YFSETQ. The CDR3 is 11 amino acids. Here the CDR3 reads CASRDAYEQYF. The DNA for the CDR3 is TGCGCCAGCCGGGACGCCTACGAGCAGTACTTC.

The chain carries TRBV5-6 and TRBJ1-2, with 7 positions matching TRBD1. There are 14 residues in the CDR3. Per germline, CDR1 SGHDT and CDR2 YYEEEE. The V and J ends lost 3 bases and 2 bases, in that order; junction bases with no gene match: 4. The CDR3 sequence is CASSYRGANYGYTF. The CDR3 DNA reads TGTGCCAGCAGCTACAGGGGAGCAAACTATGGCTACACCTTC.

The chain carries TRBV12-3 or TRBV12-4 and TRBJ2-5; D not resolved. The CDR3 consists of 12 residues. V lost 2 bases, J lost 7 bases, and 8 bases lay in between. The CDR3 is CASSLFPGTQYF. Written as DNA, the CDR3 is TGTGCCAGCAGTTTATTTCCGGGGACCCAGTACTTC.

This sequence joins TRBV20-1 and TRBJ2-7; the match to TRBD2 covers 11 bases. The V segment lost 5 bases and the J segment 0 bases; nucleotides outside the gene matches: 6. CDR1 is DFQATT and CDR2 is SNEGSKA in the germline V gene (reference sequence). The CDR3 has 15 amino acids. DNA of the CDR3: TGCAGTGCTGGGAGACTAGCGGGGAGCTCCTACGAGCAGTACTTC. Translation gives CSAGRLAGSSYEQYF.

This chain joins TRBV6-2 or TRBV6-3 and TRBJ2-1; D not resolved. Germline V gene data show CDR1 as MNHEY and CDR2 as SVGEGT. The V and J ends lost 5 bases and 8 bases respectively, with 10 bases between them. This CDR3 spans 12 amino acids. CDR3 sequence (DNA): TGTGCCAGCAGTATTCGGACGCATGAGCAGTTCTTC. Translation: CASSIRTHEQFF.

This chain links TRBV29-1 with TRBJ2-3; 11 nucleotides agree with TRBD2. Losses at the gene ends were 7 bases for V and 3 bases for J; bases not matched to a gene: 6. The CDR3 covers 14 residues. Germline loops: CDR1 SQVTM, CDR2 ANQGSEA. The DNA of the CDR3 is TGCAGCGCTCCGACTAGCGGGGATACAGATACGCAGTATTTT. Translating gives CSAPTSGDTDTQYF.

At least ten counts were recorded for this clonotype. The chain links TRBV7-2 to TRBJ2-1; D is possibly TRBD1 (6 bases). Germline CDR1 and CDR2: SGHTA and FQGNSA. V gave up 3 bases and J gave up 4 bases, with 19 bases separating them. The CDR3 loop spans 17 amino acids. Here the CDR3 reads CASSLGPGQSPYNEQFF. CDR3 bases: TGTGCCAGCAGCTTGGGGCCGGGACAATCACCGTACAATGAGCAGTTCTTC.

Note on this clonotype: This sequence may be a read error, since a much larger clone differs from it by one base. V and J are TRBV6-6 and TRBJ2-3; 10 nucleotides line up with TRBD1. Germline CDR1 reads MNHNY; CDR2 reads SVGAGI (reference sequence). This CDR3 comprises 15 residues. The CDR3 loop is CASSRTGGGADTRYF. As DNA, the CDR3 is TGTGCCAGCAGTAGGACAGGGGGGGGCGCAGATACGCGGTATTTT.